This T cell receptor (beta chain) was sequenced for a study of cytomegalovirus exposure and HLA in healthy donors. Findings of the study overall: Reports credit the classifier with highly specific, highly sensitive diagnosis of cytomegalovirus status. It was found in a later analysis that first-cohort TCR clusters tended to co-occur in the 90 to 150 validation repertoires.

Here immunoSEQ multiplex PCR was the method, and the copy in TCRdb shows in-frame clones only, minus some. Seen here are about 180,000 clones, around 84% observed once, and the top ten hold more than 15%. In its sample, this clone was seen once. What it binds is unknown. The CDR3 runs to 16 residues. Per the germline V gene, CDR1 is MGHRA and CDR2 is YSYEKL. V trimming: 2 bases; J trimming: 5 bases; junction bases outside the gene matches: 6. This chain joins TRBV4-1 and TRBJ2-2; 9 nucleotides line up with TRBD1. This clonotype was sampled from a man younger than 35 in good health and CMV-seropositive. The sequencing input was PBMCs. The CDR3 spells CASSQPRQGETGELFF. In DNA, the CDR3 is TGCGCCAGCAGCCAACCTAGACAGGGGGAAACCGGGGAGCTGTTTTTT.